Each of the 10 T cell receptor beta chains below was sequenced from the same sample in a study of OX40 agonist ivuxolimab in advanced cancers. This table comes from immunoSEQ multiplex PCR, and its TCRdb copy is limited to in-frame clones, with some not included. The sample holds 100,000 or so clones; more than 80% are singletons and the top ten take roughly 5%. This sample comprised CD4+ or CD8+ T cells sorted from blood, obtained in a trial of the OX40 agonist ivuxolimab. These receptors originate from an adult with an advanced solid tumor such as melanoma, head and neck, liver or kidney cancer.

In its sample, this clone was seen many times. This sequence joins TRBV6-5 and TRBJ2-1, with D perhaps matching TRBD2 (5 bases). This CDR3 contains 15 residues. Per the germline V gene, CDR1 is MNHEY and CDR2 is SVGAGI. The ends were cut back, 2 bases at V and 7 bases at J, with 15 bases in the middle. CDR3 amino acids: CASSYTRRRGNEQFF. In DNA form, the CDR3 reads TGTGCCAGCAGTTACACCCGACGACGAGGGAATGAGCAGTTCTTC.

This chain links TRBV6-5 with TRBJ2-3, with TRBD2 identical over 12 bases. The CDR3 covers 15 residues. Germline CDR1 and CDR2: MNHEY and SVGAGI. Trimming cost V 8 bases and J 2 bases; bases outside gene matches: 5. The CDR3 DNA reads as TGTGCCAGCGGTACTAGCGGGAGGACCACAGATACGCAGTATTTT. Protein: CASGTSGRTTDTQYF.

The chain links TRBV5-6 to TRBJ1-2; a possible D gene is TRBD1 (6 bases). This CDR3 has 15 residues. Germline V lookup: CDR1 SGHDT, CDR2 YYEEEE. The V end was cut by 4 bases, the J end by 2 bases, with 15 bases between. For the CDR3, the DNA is TGTGCCAGCAGCGCGCAGGGGAGGTCCAACTATGGCTACACCTTC. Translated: CASSAQGRSNYGYTF.

CDR3 region: CSLGAGGRETQYF. The CDR3 nucleotides are TGCAGCCTGGGGGCAGGGGGCAGAGAGACCCAGTACTTC. This chain joins TRBV29-1 and TRBJ2-5; 8 nucleotides agree with TRBD1. V shed 8 bases and J 4 bases; nucleotides not matched to a gene: 9. This CDR3 region has 13 residues. Germline V lookup: CDR1 SQVTM, CDR2 ANQGSEA.

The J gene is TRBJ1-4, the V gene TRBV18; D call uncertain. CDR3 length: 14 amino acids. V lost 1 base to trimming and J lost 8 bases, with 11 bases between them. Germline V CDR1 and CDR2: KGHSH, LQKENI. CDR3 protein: CASSPQWAIEKLFF. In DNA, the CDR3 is TGTGCCAGCTCACCACAATGGGCAATAGAAAAACTGTTTTTT.

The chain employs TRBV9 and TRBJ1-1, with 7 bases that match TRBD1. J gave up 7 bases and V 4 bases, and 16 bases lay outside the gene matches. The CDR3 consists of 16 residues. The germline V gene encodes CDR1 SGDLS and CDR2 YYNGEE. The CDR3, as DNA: TGTGCCAGCAGCCCCAGGGGGGGCAGCAATTTTTTTGAAGCTTTCTTT. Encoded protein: CASSPRGGSNFFEAFF.

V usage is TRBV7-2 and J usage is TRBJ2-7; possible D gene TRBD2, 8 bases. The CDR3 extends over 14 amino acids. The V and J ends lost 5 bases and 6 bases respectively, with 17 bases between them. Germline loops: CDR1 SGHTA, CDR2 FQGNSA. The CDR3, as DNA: TGTGCCAGCAGCCCTCGGGAGGGGGCCGGCGAGCAGTACTTC. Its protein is CASSPREGAGEQYF.

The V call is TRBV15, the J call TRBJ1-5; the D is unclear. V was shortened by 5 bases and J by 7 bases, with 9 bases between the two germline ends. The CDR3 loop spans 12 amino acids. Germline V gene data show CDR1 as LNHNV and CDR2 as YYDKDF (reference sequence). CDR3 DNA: TGTGCCACCAGCCCAAGCGGGCAGCCCCAGCATTTT. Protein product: CATSPSGQPQHF.

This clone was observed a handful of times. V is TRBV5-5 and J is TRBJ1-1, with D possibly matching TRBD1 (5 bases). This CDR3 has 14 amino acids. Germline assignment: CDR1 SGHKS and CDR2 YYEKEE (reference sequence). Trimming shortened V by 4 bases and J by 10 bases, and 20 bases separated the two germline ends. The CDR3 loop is CASSPSQGTFGAFF. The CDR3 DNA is TGTGCCAGCAGCCCTTCTCAGGGTACGTTCGGAGCTTTCTTT.

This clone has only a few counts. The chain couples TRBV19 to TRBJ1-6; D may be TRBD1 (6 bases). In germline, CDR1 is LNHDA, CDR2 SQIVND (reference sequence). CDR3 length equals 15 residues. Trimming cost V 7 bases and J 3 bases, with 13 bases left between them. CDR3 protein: CASTKTGFYNSPLHF. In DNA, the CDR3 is TGTGCCAGTACCAAAACAGGGTTCTATAATTCACCCCTCCACTTT.